The following is a TCR beta chain sequence with its context. Time point here: patch test 3, about 24 weeks after DPC sensitization. The treatment denotes: therapeutic diphenylcyclopropenone sensitization with weekly scalp DPC. Each patch test followed a blood draw. Sequencing started from total RNA isolated from unfractionated whole blood. The sample belongs to a study of human T cells and chemical hapten exposure. As for the study in general: An area of 2 cm by approximately 2.1 cm on upper inner arm skin received 2% DPC for sensitization. Patch tests containing 0.01% DPC, applied to the upper back, were read at 6 days.

TCRdb re-called the RACE reads through MiXCR, storing one row per CDR3 protein. The data show 210,000 or so distinct CDR3 sequences, approximately 24% seen once. The clonotype originates from a woman between 40 and 55 years old with alopecia areata. Some clones in this sample may be carry-over from other donors' samples. The sequenced sample was whole blood, obtained in connection with sensitization to the hapten diphenylcyclopropenone (DPC).

The chain's CDR3 is CSVDIGQGAYGYTF. DNA for the CDR3: TGCAGCGTTGATATAGGACAGGGGGCCTATGGCTACACCTTC. This chain connects TRBV29-1 to TRBJ1-2; 11 nucleotides align to TRBD1. The V segment lost 3 bases and the J segment 4 bases; nucleotides outside the gene matches: 4. CDR3 length equals 14 residues. Germline assignment: CDR1 SQVTM and CDR2 ANQGSEA.